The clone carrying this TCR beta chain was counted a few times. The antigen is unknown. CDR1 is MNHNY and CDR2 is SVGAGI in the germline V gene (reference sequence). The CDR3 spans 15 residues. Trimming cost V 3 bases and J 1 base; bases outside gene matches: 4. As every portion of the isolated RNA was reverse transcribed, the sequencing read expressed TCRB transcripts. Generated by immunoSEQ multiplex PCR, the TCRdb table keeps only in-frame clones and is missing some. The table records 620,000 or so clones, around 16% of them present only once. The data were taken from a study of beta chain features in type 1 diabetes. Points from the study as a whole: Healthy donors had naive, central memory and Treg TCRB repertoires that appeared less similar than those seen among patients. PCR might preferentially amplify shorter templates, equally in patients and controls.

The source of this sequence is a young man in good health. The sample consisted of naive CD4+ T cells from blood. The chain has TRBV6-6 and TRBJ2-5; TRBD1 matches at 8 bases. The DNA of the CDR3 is TGTGCCAGCAGTTATCTCGGGACAGGCCAAGAGACCCAGTACTTC. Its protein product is CASSYLGTGQETQYF.